This is a list of T cell receptor beta chains from one sample in a study of breast tumors, draining lymph nodes, adjacent tissues. TCRdb analysed the multiplex PCR reads with MiXCR anew, one entry per CDR3 protein. The table records fewer than 90,000 distinct CDR3 sequences, approximately 30% of them present only once. Sequencing was done on a sample of axillary lymph node tissue. These TCRs come from a female donor with breast cancer. Some clones in this sample may be carry-over from other donors' samples. The CDR3 runs from the conserved cysteine through the conserved F or W. D genes are given only for firm matches. Size values are once, few and many counts, or a class for expanded clones, and some rows have none.

v_gene: TRBV7-8
j_gene: TRBJ1-6
abundance: -
d_gene: TRBD1
CDR3aa: CASSARGTAYSPLHF
CDR3nt: TGTGCCAGCAGCGCTCGTGGGACAGCATATTCACCCCTCCACTTT

v_gene: TRBV7-2
j_gene: TRBJ2-1
abundance: many
d_gene: -
CDR3aa: CASSLETLYNEQFF
CDR3nt: TGTGCCAGCAGCTTAGAAACCCTTTACAATGAGCAGTTCTTC

v_gene: TRBV12-3/TRBV12-4
j_gene: TRBJ2-1
abundance: many
d_gene: -
CDR3aa: CASVWGAGAHEQFF
CDR3nt: TGTGCCAGCGTCTGGGGGGCGGGAGCCCATGAGCAGTTCTTC

v_gene: TRBV7-2
j_gene: TRBJ2-5
abundance: many
d_gene: TRBD1
CDR3aa: CASSSGQGRKETQYF
CDR3nt: TGTGCCAGCAGCTCTGGACAGGGGAGAAAAGAGACCCAGTACTTC

v_gene: TRBV19
j_gene: TRBJ2-1
abundance: many
d_gene: TRBD2
CDR3aa: CASSIGGGSAYNEQFF
CDR3nt: TGTGCCAGTAGTATTGGGGGAGGGAGTGCGTACAATGAGCAGTTCTTC

v_gene: TRBV11-3
j_gene: TRBJ1-1
abundance: few
d_gene: TRBD1
CDR3aa: CASSSQGGGTEAFF
CDR3nt: TGTGCCAGCAGCTCACAGGGGGGGGGAACTGAAGCTTTCTTT

v_gene: TRBV7-8
j_gene: TRBJ2-2
abundance: many
d_gene: -
CDR3aa: CASSFNTGELFF
CDR3nt: TGTGCCAGCAGCTTTAACACCGGGGAGCTGTTTTTT

v_gene: TRBV11-3
j_gene: TRBJ2-5
abundance: many
d_gene: -
CDR3aa: CASSEGGRAFQETQYF
CDR3nt: TGTGCCAGCAGCGAAGGGGGGAGAGCTTTCCAAGAGACCCAGTACTTC

v_gene: TRBV2
j_gene: TRBJ2-2
abundance: many
d_gene: TRBD2
CDR3aa: CASSSERGAGGRTGELFF
CDR3nt: TGTGCCAGCAGTTCCGAGCGGGGTGCGGGAGGAAGGACCGGGGAGCTGTTTTTT

v_gene: TRBV27
j_gene: TRBJ1-2
abundance: -
d_gene: TRBD1
CDR3aa: CASSYTGDYGYTF
CDR3nt: TGTGCCAGCAGTTACACAGGGGACTACGGCTACACCTTC

v_gene: TRBV20-1
j_gene: TRBJ2-1
abundance: many
d_gene: -
CDR3aa: CSARVPLVGEQFF
CDR3nt: TGCAGTGCTAGAGTTCCCCTAGTTGGTGAGCAGTTCTTC

v_gene: TRBV7-6
j_gene: TRBJ2-3
abundance: -
d_gene: -
CDR3aa: CASSLVRTTDTQYF
CDR3nt: TGTGCCAGCAGCCTAGTAAGGACGACAGATACGCAGTATTTT

v_gene: TRBV29-1
j_gene: TRBJ1-1
abundance: many
d_gene: -
CDR3aa: CSVEAGSPFF
CDR3nt: TGCAGCGTTGAAGCGGGGTCCCCTTTCTTT

v_gene: TRBV19
j_gene: TRBJ2-5
abundance: many
d_gene: -
CDR3aa: CASSPLAGGETQYF
CDR3nt: TGTGCCAGTAGTCCTCTGGCCGGAGGGGAGACCCAGTACTTC

v_gene: TRBV24-1
j_gene: TRBJ2-1
abundance: many
d_gene: TRBD2
CDR3aa: CATSPGGGRSNEQFF
CDR3nt: TGTGCCACCAGTCCGGGGGGCGGGAGGTCGAATGAGCAGTTCTTC

v_gene: TRBV9
j_gene: TRBJ2-3
abundance: few
d_gene: -
CDR3aa: CASNASGTPQHTQYF
CDR3nt: TGTGCCAGCAACGCCTCCGGGACCCCACAACATACGCAGTATTTT

v_gene: TRBV20-1
j_gene: TRBJ1-4
abundance: -
d_gene: -
CDR3aa: CSASGVTNERLFF
CDR3nt: TGCAGTGCTAGTGGGGTAACTAATGAAAGACTGTTTTTT

v_gene: TRBV7-4
j_gene: TRBJ1-3
abundance: -
d_gene: TRBD1
CDR3aa: CASRTTGDLGNTIYF
CDR3nt: TGTGCCAGCAGGACGACAGGGGATCTTGGAAACACCATATATTTT

v_gene: TRBV7-8
j_gene: TRBJ1-2
abundance: many
d_gene: TRBD1
CDR3aa: CASSSGQGRSYGYTF
CDR3nt: TGTGCCAGCAGCTCCGGACAGGGAAGATCCTACGGCTACACCTTC

v_gene: TRBV19
j_gene: TRBJ1-5
abundance: many
d_gene: -
CDR3aa: CASSISYSNQPQHF
CDR3nt: TGTGCCAGTAGTATTTCATATAGCAATCAGCCCCAGCATTTT

v_gene: TRBV6-5
j_gene: TRBJ2-3
abundance: many
d_gene: TRBD2
CDR3aa: CASSHSTSGRADTQYF
CDR3nt: TGTGCCAGCAGTCACTCGACTAGCGGGAGGGCAGATACGCAGTATTTT

v_gene: TRBV15
j_gene: TRBJ1-1
abundance: -
d_gene: -
CDR3aa: CATSSTPSGTKVNEAFF
CDR3nt: TGTGCCACCAGCAGCACGCCTTCAGGGACGAAGGTTAATGAAGCTTTCTTT

v_gene: TRBV4-1
j_gene: TRBJ2-1
abundance: many
d_gene: -
CDR3aa: CASSQLPGTTYNEQFF
CDR3nt: TGCGCCAGCAGCCAGCTCCCCGGGACCACCTACAATGAGCAGTTCTTC

v_gene: TRBV20-1
j_gene: TRBJ2-5
abundance: many
d_gene: -
CDR3aa: CSAQQEETQYF
CDR3nt: TGCAGTGCCCAACAAGAAGAGACCCAGTACTTC

v_gene: TRBV9
j_gene: TRBJ2-1
abundance: -
d_gene: TRBD2
CDR3aa: CASSARLAGGPNEQFF
CDR3nt: TGTGCCAGCAGCGCGCGACTAGCGGGAGGTCCCAATGAGCAGTTCTTC

v_gene: TRBV11-3
j_gene: TRBJ1-1
abundance: few
d_gene: -
CDR3aa: CASSASGTEAFF
CDR3nt: TGTGCCAGCAGCGCCAGCGGGACTGAAGCTTTCTTT

v_gene: TRBV7-2
j_gene: TRBJ1-1
abundance: many
d_gene: -
CDR3aa: CASNAPNTEAFF
CDR3nt: TGTGCCAGCAACGCGCCCAACACTGAAGCTTTCTTT

v_gene: TRBV12-3/TRBV12-4
j_gene: TRBJ2-1
abundance: many
d_gene: -
CDR3aa: CASSLTGGASGYNEQFF
CDR3nt: TGTGCCAGCAGCCTAACGGGGGGCGCTAGCGGTTACAATGAGCAGTTCTTC

v_gene: TRBV11-2
j_gene: TRBJ1-1
abundance: few
d_gene: -
CDR3aa: CASTLVGGTEAFF
CDR3nt: TGTGCCAGCACCCTAGTGGGGGGCACTGAAGCTTTCTTT

v_gene: TRBV25-1
j_gene: TRBJ1-2
abundance: many
d_gene: -
CDR3aa: CASTHGAGQLSGYTF
CDR3nt: TGTGCCAGTACCCACGGGGCTGGACAACTATCGGGCTACACCTTC

v_gene: TRBV20-1
j_gene: TRBJ1-4
abundance: once
d_gene: -
CDR3aa: CSARAGSGRANEKLFF
CDR3nt: TGCAGTGCTAGGGCTGGTAGCGGGAGGGCCAACGAAAAACTGTTTTTT

v_gene: TRBV4-1
j_gene: TRBJ2-2
abundance: -
d_gene: TRBD1
CDR3aa: CASSSNPHRTGGEDTGELFF
CDR3nt: TGCGCCAGCAGCTCAAATCCTCATCGAACAGGGGGCGAGGACACCGGGGAGCTGTTTTTT

v_gene: TRBV4-2
j_gene: TRBJ2-2
abundance: many
d_gene: TRBD2
CDR3aa: CASSQVTSGSSVTGELFF
CDR3nt: TGTGCCAGCAGCCAGGTTACTAGCGGGAGTTCAGTCACCGGGGAGCTGTTTTTT

v_gene: TRBV20-1
j_gene: TRBJ1-1
abundance: many
d_gene: -
CDR3aa: CSAGPRGFRTEAFF
CDR3nt: TGCAGTGCTGGGCCCAGGGGTTTTAGAACTGAAGCTTTCTTT

v_gene: TRBV4-3
j_gene: TRBJ2-2
abundance: -
d_gene: TRBD2
CDR3aa: CASSQGVEREGELFF
CDR3nt: TGCGCCAGCAGCCAAGGGGTGGAGCGGGAAGGGGAGCTGTTTTTT

v_gene: TRBV20-1
j_gene: TRBJ2-7
abundance: -
d_gene: TRBD1
CDR3aa: CSITDRQGRIEQYF
CDR3nt: TGCAGCATAACGGACCGACAGGGGCGGATCGAGCAGTACTTC

v_gene: TRBV20-1
j_gene: TRBJ2-6
abundance: few
d_gene: TRBD2
CDR3aa: CSATAGGLLSGANVLTF
CDR3nt: TGCAGTGCTACGGCGGGAGGCCTACTGTCTGGGGCCAACGTCCTGACTTTC

v_gene: TRBV7-9
j_gene: TRBJ1-6
abundance: -
d_gene: TRBD1
CDR3aa: CASSQVAGQRNSPLHF
CDR3nt: TGTGCCAGCAGCCAAGTAGCGGGACAGAGGAATTCACCCCTCCACTTT

v_gene: TRBV10-3
j_gene: TRBJ1-2
abundance: many
d_gene: -
CDR3aa: CAISESSNYGYTF
CDR3nt: TGTGCCATCAGTGAGTCCTCTAACTATGGCTACACCTTC

v_gene: TRBV20-1
j_gene: TRBJ1-2
abundance: many
d_gene: -
CDR3aa: CSATPRERGGYGYTF
CDR3nt: TGCAGTGCTACCCCACGGGAGAGGGGTGGGTATGGCTACACCTTC

v_gene: TRBV7-2
j_gene: TRBJ2-1
abundance: many
d_gene: -
CDR3aa: CASSSGTGAGPSYNEQFF
CDR3nt: TGTGCCAGCAGCAGCGGGACAGGAGCGGGGCCGTCCTACAATGAGCAGTTCTTC

v_gene: TRBV4-1
j_gene: TRBJ2-1
abundance: many
d_gene: -
CDR3aa: CASSQDMRLRFF
CDR3nt: TGCGCCAGCAGCCAAGATATGAGGTTACGGTTCTTC

v_gene: TRBV11-3
j_gene: TRBJ1-1
abundance: many
d_gene: TRBD1
CDR3aa: CASSEPRTGKDTEAFF
CDR3nt: TGTGCCAGCAGCGAACCTAGGACAGGGAAAGACACTGAAGCTTTCTTT

v_gene: TRBV5-6
j_gene: TRBJ2-4
abundance: -
d_gene: -
CDR3aa: CASSLTSPPSAKNIQYF
CDR3nt: TGTGCCAGCAGCTTGACTAGCCCACCCTCGGCCAAAAACATTCAGTACTTC

v_gene: TRBV4-1
j_gene: TRBJ2-5
abundance: many
d_gene: -
CDR3aa: CASSQAGRFQETQYF
CDR3nt: TGCGCCAGCAGCCAAGCGGGAAGGTTCCAAGAGACCCAGTACTTC

v_gene: TRBV20-1
j_gene: TRBJ1-4
abundance: many
d_gene: TRBD1
CDR3aa: CSVPNDRENEKLFF
CDR3nt: TGCAGTGTCCCCAACGACAGGGAAAATGAAAAACTGTTTTTT

v_gene: TRBV7-2
j_gene: TRBJ2-7
abundance: many
d_gene: TRBD1
CDR3aa: CASSQGTVQYF
CDR3nt: TGTGCCAGCAGCCAAGGGACAGTTCAGTACTTC

v_gene: TRBV3-1
j_gene: TRBJ1-2
abundance: many
d_gene: -
CDR3aa: CASSQAVGSYGYTF
CDR3nt: TGTGCCAGCAGCCAAGCAGTTGGGTCCTATGGCTACACCTTC

v_gene: TRBV9
j_gene: TRBJ2-7
abundance: many
d_gene: -
CDR3aa: CASSPPASYEQYF
CDR3nt: TGTGCCAGCAGCCCCCCCGCATCCTACGAGCAGTACTTC

v_gene: TRBV7-2
j_gene: TRBJ2-7
abundance: -
d_gene: TRBD2
CDR3aa: CASSLATTSGNSYEQYF
CDR3nt: TGTGCCAGCAGCTTAGCGACCACTAGCGGGAACTCCTACGAGCAGTACTTC

v_gene: TRBV12-3/TRBV12-4
j_gene: TRBJ2-2
abundance: many
d_gene: -
CDR3aa: CASSLGGAGELFF
CDR3nt: TGTGCCAGCAGTTTGGGAGGTGCAGGGGAGCTGTTTTTT